This T cell receptor (beta chain) appears in the sequencing data of a study of cytomegalovirus exposure and HLA in healthy donors. Study-level findings and limits: Segments of the TCR beta V type were, in most cases, productive about 87% or about 30% of the time in an earlier analysis. Equally common other TCR beta chains were less clonally expanded than HLA-associated ones, a later analysis found.

CDR3 length: 17 residues. Germline V CDR1 and CDR2: KGHSH, LQKENI. The V gene end was trimmed by 4 bases and the J gene end by 5 bases; junction bases not matched to a gene: 13. PCR primers comprised 60 Vbeta and 13 Jbeta primers. The method was immunoSEQ multiplex PCR; TCRdb's version includes in-frame clones alone and lacks a portion of them. The sample lists 85,000 to 120,000 clones; 75% were seen once. About this clone itself: Its antigen remains unidentified.

The clonotype comes from a man aged 35 to 55 in good health and CMV-seronegative. The genes are TRBV18 and TRBJ2-1; TRBD1 agrees at 8 bases. Sequences were obtained from PBMCs. The DNA of the CDR3 is TGTGCCAGCTCACACGAACCCTCAGGGGGCGCACACAATGAGCAGTTCTTC. Its translation: CASSHEPSGGAHNEQFF.